A single T cell receptor beta chain is shown here with its context. The sample is drawn from a study of blood T cell repertoires in COVID-19. Turning to the study itself: Spain, Italy and the United States supplied samples that represented acute and convalescent COVID-19.

In terms of age and location, participants ranged from roughly 18 to 100 years and lived in about 25 US areas. In assigning cohorts, the study relied on participant-reported clinical history. Germline V gene sequence: CDR1 SGHVS, CDR2 FQNEAQ. Unmatched junction bases numbered 11, after V lost 5 bases and J lost 5 bases. CDR3 length: 16 residues. Per the original data handling: Cell counts per sample came from amplifying reference gene primers. Libraries were prepared by immunoSEQ multiplex PCR; TCRdb keeps only in-frame clonotypes and omits some of them. The DNA gave D and trimming, while V, J and clone size come from that table. Among around 300,000 clones listed, 87% were seen once.

This chain links TRBV7-8 with TRBJ2-1; 8 nucleotides agree with TRBD2. The sample comprised PBMCs or T cells enriched from blood (not recorded which). This TCR was sampled from a young woman who had recovered from COVID-19. DNA for the CDR3: TGTGCCAGCAGCCAATCGGGACTAGGCAATCACAATGAGCAGTTCTTC. It translates to CASSQSGLGNHNEQFF.